What follows are 26 T cell receptor beta chains derived from one specimen sequenced in a study of monozygotic twins with inflammatory bowel disease. From the 5' RACE reads, TCRdb lists one entry per CDR3 protein and no DNA. The sample table includes more than 300,000 distinct CDR3 sequences. Sequencing was done on a sample of blood. The receptors come from a human donor with ulcerative colitis or Crohn's disease, or a healthy co-twin of an affected twin (not recorded which).

The chain's CDR3 is CASSSGKGGSTDTQYF. The chain has TRBV7-2 and TRBJ2-3; TCRdb picks TRBD1, but there is no DNA to check that call. Germline CDR1 SGHTA, CDR2 FQGNSA. This CDR3 contains 16 residues.

The chain has TRBV20-1 and TRBJ2-7; lacking DNA, the TRBD1 call made by TCRdb goes unchecked. This CDR3 comprises 14 residues. CDR1 is DFQATT, CDR2 SNEGSKA, per germline (reference sequence). The chain's CDR3 is CSATHETRSYEQYF.

The rearrangement uses TRBV7-2 and TRBJ2-1; TCRdb lists TRBD2, though no DNA is available to test this call. The germline CDR1 and CDR2 sequences are SGHTA and FQGNSA. The CDR3 has 14 amino acids. The CDR3 here is CASSSPAGGAEQFF.

This chain joins TRBV19 and TRBJ1-1; TCRdb indicates TRBD1, and absent DNA this call remains unverified. The CDR3 runs 14 residues. CDR1 LNHDA and CDR2 SQIVND come from the germline V gene (reference sequence). The CDR3 sequence: CASRMTGSNTEAFF.

The CDR3 sequence: CASSVQGISNQPQHF. V is TRBV2 and J is TRBJ1-5; without DNA, the TCRdb call of TRBD1 cannot be checked. From germline, CDR1 is SNHLY and CDR2 FYNNEI. The CDR3 consists of 15 residues.

The V call is TRBV5-1, the J call TRBJ2-7. The CDR3 is 14 residues long. Germline lookup yields CDR1 SGHRS and CDR2 YFSETQ. The CDR3 loop reads CASSFGRPAYEQYF.

The chain combines TRBV14 with TRBJ2-1; TCRdb outputs TRBD2, but without DNA this stays unchecked. The germline V gene has CDR1 SGHDN and CDR2 FVKESK. The CDR3 spans 18 residues. The CDR3 here is CASSHAPGAGGLWNEQFF.

This chain links TRBV12-3 or TRBV12-4 with TRBJ1-1; TCRdb gives TRBD1 as the D gene, but with no DNA this cannot be confirmed. The CDR3 covers 13 residues. The CDR3 region is CASSKAGWTEAFF.

This chain joins TRBV29-1 and TRBJ2-1; TCRdb lists TRBD1, though no DNA is available to test this call. CDR1 and CDR2 from the germline V gene are SQVTM and ANQGSEA. This CDR3 region has 12 residues. The CDR3 here is CAARDAYNEQFF.

J is TRBJ2-7 and V is TRBV18; TCRdb's assignment of TRBD1 cannot be checked, as there is no DNA. In germline, CDR1 is KGHSH, CDR2 LQKENI. This CDR3 is 14 amino acids long. Here the CDR3 reads CASSPSTGVYEQYF.

The V call is TRBV30, the J call TRBJ2-5; TCRdb designates TRBD1, a call that cannot be tested without DNA. Germline V gene lookup returns CDR1 GTSNPN and CDR2 SVGIG (reference sequence). The CDR3 runs to 15 residues. The CDR3 is CAWGNGRGVQETQYF.

The chain links TRBV25-1 to TRBJ2-7. CDR3 size: 15 residues. CDR1 is MGHDK and CDR2 is SYGVNS in the germline V gene. CDR3: CASSESAGLDYEQYF.

V is TRBV7-2 and J is TRBJ2-2; TCRdb names TRBD1, which stays unverified in the absence of DNA. The CDR3 runs to 15 residues. The germline CDR1 and CDR2 sequences are SGHTA and FQGNSA. CDR3 in amino acids: CASRSGTGNTGELFF. Supplemented by reference TRBV7-2 and TRBJ2-2, the full variable domain reads GAGVSQSPSNKVTEKGKDVELRCDPISGHTALYWYRQSLGQGLEFLIYFQGNSAPDKSGLPSDRFSAERTGGSVSTLTIQRTQQEDSAVYLCASRSGTGNTGELFFGEGSRLTVL.

CDR3: CSARPGTTNYNSPLHF. This chain uses TRBV20-1 with TRBJ1-6; TCRdb reports TRBD1, a call that lacks DNA to check it against. This CDR3 comprises 16 residues. Germline V lookup: CDR1 DFQATT, CDR2 SNEGSKA (reference sequence).

The gene calls are TRBV7-2 and TRBJ1-2; TCRdb selects TRBD1, and the lack of DNA leaves this call unchecked. Germline lookup yields CDR1 SGHTA and CDR2 FQGNSA. This CDR3 has 14 amino acids. The CDR3 region is CASSLTRGNYGYTF. The full variable domain, completed using reference TRBV7-2 and TRBJ1-2, is GAGVSQSPSNKVTEKGKDVELRCDPISGHTALYWYRQSLGQGLEFLIYFQGNSAPDKSGLPSDRFSAERTGGSVSTLTIQRTQQEDSAVYLCASSLTRGNYGYTFGSGTRLTVV.

The chain carries TRBV20-1 and TRBJ2-3. There are 13 residues in the CDR3. Looked up from germline, CDR1 is DFQATT and CDR2 is SNEGSKA (reference sequence). The CDR3 loop reads CSAYGPSTDTQYF.

This chain uses TRBV5-5 with TRBJ2-3; the D call of TRBD1 rests on TCRdb alone, since no DNA is present to check it. CDR3 length: 16 residues. CDR1 and CDR2 (germline): SGHKS, YYEKEE (reference sequence). The CDR3 spells CASSLRDRTSTDTQYF.

This CDR3 reads CASKSPYPVTQYF. The chain is built from TRBV12-3 or TRBV12-4 and TRBJ2-3; without DNA, the TCRdb call of TRBD1 cannot be checked. This CDR3 has 13 residues.

J is TRBJ2-7 and V is TRBV5-1; without DNA, the TCRdb call of TRBD1 cannot be checked. Germline-derived CDR1 and CDR2 are SGHRS and YFSETQ. The CDR3 contains 14 residues. CDR3: CASSPRGGGPEQYF.

This chain links TRBV7-9 with TRBJ2-2; TCRdb gives TRBD1 as the D gene, but with no DNA this cannot be confirmed. The CDR3 spans 16 residues. Germline CDR1 reads SEHNR; CDR2 reads FQNEAQ (reference sequence). The CDR3 here is CASSFSGGGNTGELFF.

V is TRBV6-1 and J is TRBJ1-2; absent DNA, TCRdb's TRBD1 call cannot be checked. The CDR3 totals 16 residues. CDR1 is MNHNS and CDR2 is SASEGT in the germline V gene. CDR3 in amino acids: CASSRDVTLTNYGYTF.

The chain links TRBV7-9 to TRBJ2-7. Germline V gives CDR1 SEHNR, CDR2 FQNEAQ (reference sequence). This CDR3 has 14 amino acids. The CDR3 loop reads CASSFRAIGEEQYF.

The genes are TRBV5-1 and TRBJ2-1. Germline V gene data show CDR1 as SGHRS and CDR2 as YFSETQ. CDR3 length equals 15 residues. The CDR3 is CASSLEGNSYNEQFF. Looking up the rest from reference TRBV5-1 and TRBJ2-1 gives the full variable domain: KAGVTQTPRYLIKTRGQQVTLSCSPISGHRSVSWYQQTPGQGLQFLFEYFSETQRNKGNFPGRFSGRQFSNSRSEMNVSTLELGDSALYLCASSLEGNSYNEQFFGPGTRLTVL.

The chain carries TRBV28 and TRBJ2-7; TCRdb indicates TRBD1, and absent DNA this call remains unverified. The CDR3 runs to 13 residues. Germline V lookup: CDR1 MDHEN, CDR2 SYDVKM. The CDR3 sequence: CASTPWGAYEQYF. The full variable domain, rest sourced from reference TRBV28 and TRBJ2-7, is DVKVTQSSRYLVKRTGEKVFLECVQDMDHENMFWYRQDPGLGLRLIYFSYDVKMKEKGDIPEGYSVSREKKERFSLILESASTNQTSMYLCASTPWGAYEQYFGPGTRLTVT.

The gene calls are TRBV5-1 and TRBJ2-2; TCRdb reports TRBD1, a call that lacks DNA to check it against. The length of the CDR3 is 15 residues. CDR1 and CDR2 (germline): SGHRS, YFSETQ. The CDR3 is CASSLPGANTGELFF.

The chain has TRBV10-3 and TRBJ1-1. CDR3 size: 15 residues. From germline, CDR1 is ENHRY and CDR2 SYGVKD. This chain's CDR3 is CAISLTGSMNTEAFF.